This T cell receptor (beta chain) comes out of a study of identical twins. TCRdb re-called the 5' RACE reads through MiXCR, storing one row per CDR3 protein. The profile shows roughly 1.6 million distinct CDR3 sequences, roughly a third of them singletons. Study conclusions and caveats: Cord blood beta clonotypes that were abundant carried fewer insertions, and memory repertoires showed no such trend.

Germline V gene sequence: CDR1 SGHTA, CDR2 FQGNSA. The ends lost 5 bases at V and 2 bases at J; junction bases unmatched: 6. This CDR3 has 15 residues. This clonotype was counted only a few times. Its antigen is not known. This TCR was sampled from a newborn girl in good health. The sequenced sample was cord blood. The chain employs TRBV7-2 and TRBJ2-1, with 7 bases matching TRBD2. CDR3 bases: TGTGCCAGCAGCGCAGCGGGATACCCCTACAATGAGCAGTTCTTC. As protein: CASSAAGYPYNEQFF.